This TCR beta chain was captured in a study of shared clonotypes between healthy human individuals. Study-level background: There were three CD4 naive, three CD4 memory, two CD8 naive and one CD8 memory plates per donor. Overall study results and limits: Blood was the sole source, and tissue repertoires probably differ.

Worth noting for this clone: The antigen is not known.

The CDR3 extends over 15 amino acids. V was shortened by 4 bases and J by 0 bases, with 10 bases between the two germline ends. Germline V gene data show CDR1 as LGHNA and CDR2 as YSLEER. Several immunoSEQ 96-well plates shared each subset's DNA, each plate a replicate. Profiled with immunoSEQ multiplex PCR; TCRdb holds only in-frame clones, not every one. Of roughly 1,000,000 clones detected, 75% to 85% appear once; the ten largest clones hold 0.5% to 0.6%. The source is a man aged 18 to 29 in good health. Some clones in this sample may be carry-over from other donors' samples. The sequenced material came from memory CD4+ T cells from PBMCs. Subset specified: CD45RA-negative fraction. This chain links TRBV4-3 with TRBJ1-5; possible D gene TRBD1, 5 bases. CDR3 DNA: TGCGCCAGCAGCCTGACAGCGGATAGCAATCAGCCCCAGCATTTT. It is translated as CASSLTADSNQPQHF.